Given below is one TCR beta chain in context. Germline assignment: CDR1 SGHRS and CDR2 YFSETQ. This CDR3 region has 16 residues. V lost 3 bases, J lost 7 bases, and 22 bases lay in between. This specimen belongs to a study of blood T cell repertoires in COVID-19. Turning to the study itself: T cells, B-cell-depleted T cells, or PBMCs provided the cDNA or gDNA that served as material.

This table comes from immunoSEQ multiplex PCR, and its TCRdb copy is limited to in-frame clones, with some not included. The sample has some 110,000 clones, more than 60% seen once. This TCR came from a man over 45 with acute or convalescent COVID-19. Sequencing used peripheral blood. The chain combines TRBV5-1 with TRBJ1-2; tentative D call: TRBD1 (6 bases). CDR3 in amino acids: CASSSLPGTQGLGYTF. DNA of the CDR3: TGCGCCAGCAGCTCCTTACCCGGGACACAGGGCCTTGGCTACACCTTC.